Sequencing of this T cell receptor beta chain was carried out in a study of Ad26.COV2.S vaccination and SARS-CoV-2 variants. Across the study: In the COV1001 trial, the donor was in the Ad26.COV2.S arm.

General study results and limits: People who got the vaccine had more spike-specific TCR breadth than people who got placebo. Researchers reported similar non-spike TCR breadth in vaccine and placebo recipients.

Method: immunoSEQ multiplex PCR; TCRdb's copy keeps in-frame clones and lacks some. The sample comprises some 520,000 clones, approximately 88% of which are singletons, and about 13% rests with the top ten. This clone was seen only once. Its specificity is not known. Treatment defined: approximately 18 received Ad26.COV2.S at low or high dose, single or two shots; 5 received placebo; per-sample allocation not given. Each sample was drawn 63 days after the first injection (of vaccine or placebo). The administered vaccine (an Ad26 vector) expressed Wuhan-strain SARS-CoV-2 spike. The CDR3 sequence is 13 residues long. Germline assignment: CDR1 MNHEY and CDR2 SVGAGI. V dropped 6 bases and J dropped 5; count of bases not matched to a gene: 5.

The sequencing used peripheral blood, collected in a trial of Ad26.COV2.S vaccine versus placebo. The TCR comes from a person aged 18-65 years who received the Ad26.COV2.S COVID-19 vaccine or a placebo. The chain is built from TRBV6-5 and TRBJ2-3, with 7 bases identical to TRBD1. The CDR3 sequence: CASRRTGQDTQYF. For the CDR3, the DNA is TGTGCCAGCAGACGGACAGGCCAAGATACGCAGTATTTT.